These 10 T cell receptor beta chains were sequenced from one sample in a study of tumor-infiltrating lymphocytes in primary liver carcinoma. The investigators made TCR beta cDNA from about 510 ng total RNA, using a constant-region primer. What produced the TCR beta libraries was three nested multiplex PCR rounds using slightly modified ARM-PCR. The study ran its first two PCR rounds for nine to eleven cycles each, using TRBV1-TRBV30 forward primers and a C-beta reverse primer. TCRdb passed the multiplex PCR reads through MiXCR, listing each CDR3 protein once. The repertoire holds about 99,000 distinct CDR3 sequences, more than 60% seen once, with 9.5% in the top ten. It was from 20-30 mg of unsorted bulk tissue that RNA and DNA were co-extracted. The source material was liver tumor tissue from sampling region 5. Stated subset: tumor region T5, tumor centre. These receptors all come from a woman aged 55-70 years with primary liver carcinoma and hepatitis B virus infection.

Of note for this clonotype: At one end the junction does not follow the germline gene, possibly because of a read error. The V gene is TRBV13, the J gene TRBJ2-1; TRBD2 agrees at 9 bases. The germline V gene encodes CDR1 PRHDT and CDR2 FYEKMQ (reference sequence). This CDR3 has 15 residues. CDR3 in amino acids: CASSLGGLAYNEQFF. The CDR3 nucleotides read TGTGCCAGCAGCTTAGGGGGACTAGCCTACAATGAGCAATTCTTC.

Comments on this clonotype: An end of the junction does not agree with germline; a read error may underlie this. The chain combines TRBV11-2 with TRBJ1-5, with D unclear. The CDR3 is made up of 13 amino acids. From germline, CDR1 is SGHAT and CDR2 FQNNGV. Here the CDR3 reads CANSLEPVASQHF. The CDR3 DNA reads as TGTGCCAACAGCTTAGAACCAGTAGCGTCCCAGCATTTC.

Many counts were recorded for this clonotype. The V gene is TRBV12-3 or TRBV12-4, the J gene TRBJ2-1; 7 bases align to TRBD2. The CDR3 loop spans 15 amino acids. V lost 7 bases, J lost 3 bases, and 9 bases stayed unmatched. For the CDR3, the DNA is TGTGCCAGCAAGGTGGATAGCGGGCACTACAATGAGCAGTTCTTC. Protein: CASKVDSGHYNEQFF.

Of note for this clonotype: Since the CDR3 does not end with the conserved phenylalanine or tryptophan, this likely comes from a read error. The genes are TRBV5-5 and TRBJ2-4; TRBD2 matches 7 bases. CDR3 length equals 17 residues. Trimming took 2 bases from V and 8 from J; bases not matched to a gene: 16. Germline values: CDR1 SGHKS, CDR2 YYEKEE (reference sequence). The DNA of the CDR3 is TGTGCCAGCAGCTTAGCCGGGACTAACGGCCTTGAGGACATTCAGTACTCC. It specifies CASSLAGTNGLEDIQYS.

Remarks on this clonotype: An end of the junction differs from the germline gene, which may be a read error. The chain employs TRBV30 and TRBJ2-2, with D perhaps given as TRBD1 or TRBD2 (5 bases each). Germline V gives CDR1 GTSNPN, CDR2 SVGIG (reference sequence). The CDR3 covers 22 residues. The CDR3 DNA sequence: TGTGCCTGGAGTGTAAAAGGGATCCCGGGACGTCCCCCTAGTGCGAACACCGGGGAGTTGTTTTTT. This encodes CAWSVKGIPGRPPSANTGELFF.

This clonotype was seen just once. The conserved closing phenylalanine or tryptophan is absent in this CDR3, likely reflecting a read error. The genes are TRBV7-9 and TRBJ1-1; the D is unclear. The ends were cut back, 1 base at V and 1 base at J, with 13 bases in the middle. Germline CDR1 is SEHNR and CDR2 is FQNEAQ (reference sequence). There are 16 residues in the CDR3. The CDR3 protein is CASSLGSSRRNTEAFV. CDR3 in DNA: TGTGCCAGCAGCTTAGGCTCAAGCAGGCGGAACACTGAAGCTTTCGTT.

Points on this clonotype: A much more abundant neighbour one base away suggests this may be a read error. The chain couples TRBV30 to TRBJ2-7; a possible D gene is TRBD2 (6 bases). The CDR3 totals 13 residues. CDR1 is GTSNPN and CDR2 is SVGIG in the germline V gene (reference sequence). DNA of the CDR3: TGTGTCTGGAGGCGGCGGGGAGTCAAAGAGCAGTACTTC. Protein sequence: CVWRRRGVKEQYF. The full variable domain, its missing parts supplied by reference TRBV30 and TRBJ2-7, is SQTIHQWPATLVQPVGSPLSLECTVEGTSNPNLYWYRQAAGRGLQLLFYSVGIGQISSEVPQNLSASRPQDRQFILSSKKLLLSDSGFYLCVWRRRGVKEQYFGPGTRLTVT.

The chain is built from TRBV11-3 and TRBJ2-1; a possible D gene is TRBD2 (7 bases). Per the germline V gene, CDR1 is SGHNT and CDR2 is YENEEA. V lost 5 bases to trimming and J lost 6 bases, with 23 bases between them. This CDR3 has 17 amino acids. CDR3 loop: CASSTRGARSVGNEQFF. In DNA form, the CDR3 reads TGTGCCAGCAGCACCCGGGGGGCGCGGAGCGTGGGCAATGAGCAGTTCTTC.

This clonotype is labeled as medium-sized (0.01 to 0.1%). This chain joins TRBV11-3 and TRBJ2-3, with D maybe TRBD1 (6 bases). Trimming cost V 4 bases and J 2 bases, with 19 bases left between them. The CDR3 has 17 amino acids. Germline values: CDR1 SGHNT, CDR2 YENEEA. CDR3 DNA: TGTGCCAGCAGCTGGAAGGCATCCGGGACAAACACAGATACGCAGTATTTT. Translation: CASSWKASGTNTDTQYF.

Regarding this clonotype: One end of the junction does not line up with germline, which may come from a read error. The gene calls are TRBV11-1 and TRBJ2-2; D unresolved. Looked up from germline, CDR1 is SGHAT and CDR2 is FQDESV (reference sequence). This CDR3 has 17 residues. The CDR3 bases are TGTGTCAGCAGGAACGCTGGTAAAAGAGACTCCACCGGGGAGCTGTTTTTT. This encodes CVSRNAGKRDSTGELFF.